A single sample is the source of the 8 T cell receptor beta chains below, sequenced in a study of blood T cell repertoires in COVID-19. Sequenced by immunoSEQ multiplex PCR; TCRdb stores in-frame clones only, minus some. Among about 280,000 clones listed, 80% to 85% were seen once. The sequenced material came from PBMCs or T cells enriched from blood (not recorded which). The receptors stem from a man in his forties who had been exposed to COVID-19.

V and J are TRBV4-2 and TRBJ2-1, with 11 bases fitting TRBD2. From germline, CDR1 is LGHNA and CDR2 YNFKEQ. V shed 4 bases, J shed 4 bases, and the junction held 9 bases outside the gene matches. The CDR3 covers 17 residues. CDR3: CASSPGVLAGGYNEQFF. CDR3 nucleotides: TGTGCCAGCAGCCCCGGAGTTCTAGCGGGAGGATACAATGAGCAGTTCTTC.

The table lists this clone with a few counts. V usage is TRBV6-5 and J usage is TRBJ2-3; 8 bases align to TRBD1. This CDR3 has 13 residues. CDR1 and CDR2 from the germline V gene are MNHEY and SVGAGI. The J segment lost 6 bases and the V segment lost 8 bases, leaving 7 bases of the junction unmatched. The CDR3 DNA reads TGTGCCAGCCCGACAGGGGCGAGGGATACGCAGTATTTT. This sequence encodes CASPTGARDTQYF.

This rearrangement joins TRBV7-9 to TRBJ1-1, with D unresolved. With 5 bases removed from V and 1 base from J, the gap between germline ends came to 8 bases. Germline CDR1 SEHNR, CDR2 FQNEAQ (reference sequence). The CDR3 sequence is 13 residues long. The CDR3: CASSGDTNTEAFF. CDR3 DNA: TGTGCCAGCAGCGGCGACACGAACACTGAAGCTTTCTTT.

The chain combines TRBV5-5 with TRBJ1-4; tentatively, D is TRBD1 (5 bases). The germline gives CDR1 SGHKS, CDR2 YYEKEE (reference sequence). The CDR3 spans 19 residues. V gave up 3 bases and J gave up 0 bases, with 21 bases separating them. The DNA for the CDR3 is TGTGCCAGCAGCTGGGCAGGGCAGGGAGGACGTACAACTAATGAAAAACTGTTTTTT. Its translation: CASSWAGQGGRTTNEKLFF.

The chain uses TRBV3-1 (or the pseudogene TRBV3-2) and TRBJ2-3; TRBD2 matches at 13 bases. With V trimmed by 6 bases and J by 3 bases, 6 bases remained unmatched. Germline V gives CDR1 LGHDT, CDR2 YNNKEL (reference sequence). This CDR3 contains 16 residues. The CDR3 loop reads CASRLGLAGFTDTQYF. CDR3 bases: TGTGCCAGCAGGTTGGGACTAGCGGGATTTACAGATACGCAGTATTTT.

This chain links TRBV18 with TRBJ2-2; TRBD1 matches at 8 bases. J gave up 4 bases and V 3 bases, and 16 bases lay outside the gene matches. The CDR3 is 19 amino acids. Germline CDR1 and CDR2: KGHSH and LQKENI. The CDR3 sequence: CASSPGGAGGVMITGELFF. The DNA for the CDR3 is TGTGCCAGCTCACCGGGCGGTGCAGGGGGCGTAATGATCACCGGGGAGCTGTTTTTT.

This sequence joins TRBV9 and TRBJ2-1, with unresolved D. Deletions cut 0 bases from V and 8 bases from J, with 12 bases between. The CDR3 contains 14 residues. The V gene's germline CDR1 is SGDLS and CDR2 YYNGEE. The CDR3 spells CASSVVGHVHEQFF. The CDR3 region has the DNA TGTGCCAGCAGCGTAGTCGGTCATGTCCATGAGCAGTTCTTC.

This clone was observed a handful of times. The gene calls are TRBV6-5 and TRBJ1-3, with no clear D. Germline lookup yields CDR1 MNHEY and CDR2 SVGAGI. The CDR3 length is 16 residues. The ends were cut back, 3 bases at V and 3 bases at J, with 15 bases in the middle. The CDR3 reads CASSYSPPRFGNTIYF. The CDR3 nucleotides are TGTGCCAGCAGTTATTCTCCCCCTCGGTTTGGAAACACCATATATTTT.